Listed below are T cell receptor beta chains from one sample, sequenced in a study of blood T cell repertoires in COVID-19. Assay: immunoSEQ multiplex PCR; the TCRdb copy retains only in-frame clones and omits some. Among fewer than 250,000 clones listed, more than 80% were seen once. Sequenced sample: peripheral blood. The receptors derive from a man younger than 40 with COVID-19, enrolled during active disease. Both conserved end residues are part of each CDR3. D genes are given only for firm matches. Rows give clone size only sometimes, using once, few, many, or a class for an expanded clone.

abundance,v_gene,d_gene,j_gene,CDR3nt,CDR3aa
once,TRBV12-3/TRBV12-4,.,TRBJ2-7,TGTGCCAGCACTTCCTATACCTACGAGCAGTACTTC,CASTSYTYEQYF
.,TRBV7-2,TRBD1,TRBJ2-7,TGTGCCAGCAGCTGGGACAGGGACTACGAGCAGTACTTC,CASSWDRDYEQYF
.,TRBV6-2/TRBV6-3,TRBD1,TRBJ1-5,TGTGCCAGCAGCTCCACAGGGGCCGGGAATCAGCCCCAGCATTTT,CASSSTGAGNQPQHF
.,TRBV7-2,TRBD2,TRBJ2-5,TGTGCCAGCAGCTTTGGACTAGCGGAGCTCCCGTACTTC,CASSFGLAELPYF
.,TRBV30,TRBD1,TRBJ1-2,TGTGCCTGGAGAGGACAGGAGGCCTCTGGCTACACCTTC,CAWRGQEASGYTF
.,TRBV6-5,TRBD2,TRBJ2-7,TGTGCCAGCAGTTTAGCGGGGGGTTTCTACGAGCAGTACTTC,CASSLAGGFYEQYF
few,TRBV6-5,.,TRBJ1-1,TGTGCCAGCAGTACGACAGAGAACACTGAAGCTTTCTTT,CASSTTENTEAFF
few,TRBV2,.,TRBJ1-5,TGTGCCAGCAGTTTCGTCGGGAGAAGGCAGCCCCAGCATTTT,CASSFVGRRQPQHF
.,TRBV19,.,TRBJ2-7,TGTGCCAGTAGTGCGGGACTGTCCTACGAGCAGTACTTC,CASSAGLSYEQYF
.,TRBV24-1,TRBD1,TRBJ1-5,TGTGCCACCAGTGAGAACAGGGGAACCGGCAATCAGCCCCAGCATTTT,CATSENRGTGNQPQHF
.,TRBV27,.,TRBJ1-5,TGTGCCAGCAGGCAGGGGTTTAGCAATCAGCCCCAGCATTTT,CASRQGFSNQPQHF
.,TRBV5-4,.,TRBJ1-1,TGTGCCAGCAGCTTGCCCAGGGCGGGGACTGAAGCTTTCTTT,CASSLPRAGTEAFF
.,TRBV5-8,TRBD1,TRBJ1-2,TGTGCCAGCAGCCCCGGGACAGGGAACTATGGCTACACCTTC,CASSPGTGNYGYTF
.,TRBV18,.,TRBJ2-7,TGTGCCAGCTCACCACAGGGGTACTACGAGCAGTACTTC,CASSPQGYYEQYF
.,TRBV2,.,TRBJ1-3,TGTGCCAGCAGTGAGGGGACAAACTCTGGAAACACCATATATTTT,CASSEGTNSGNTIYF
.,TRBV9,.,TRBJ2-7,TGTGCCAGCAGCCCTAGATTCCGGGACTCCTCCTACGAGCAGTACTTC,CASSPRFRDSSYEQYF
.,TRBV5-1,.,TRBJ2-7,TGCGCCAGCAGCTTGGGACTAGACGAGCAGTACTTC,CASSLGLDEQYF
once,TRBV23-1,TRBD1,TRBJ1-2,TGCGCCGGTCCAGGGGGAAATGGCTACACCTTC,CAGPGGNGYTF
once,TRBV18,.,TRBJ2-2,TGTGCCAGCTCACCACCCGGGCTAGCTAAGCTGTTTTTT,CASSPPGLAKLFF
.,TRBV29-1,TRBD1,TRBJ1-2,TGCAGCGTGACCACCGGGACAGCCTTAGGCTACACCTTC,CSVTTGTALGYTF
.,TRBV7-2,.,TRBJ1-3,TGTGCCAGCAGGGGGCCTAGGGCCGGGGGAAACACCATATATTTT,CASRGPRAGGNTIYF
.,TRBV6-6,.,TRBJ2-7,TGTGCCAGCAGTTACTCGGGGCTCCACAGCTCCTACGAGCAGTACTTC,CASSYSGLHSSYEQYF
.,TRBV12-3/TRBV12-4,.,TRBJ2-7,TGTGCCAGCAGCCAGACAAGCTCCTACGAGCAGTACTTC,CASSQTSSYEQYF
.,TRBV7-9,TRBD1,TRBJ2-7,TGTGCCAGCAGCGCCGGGACAGGGGACCTCCTCCTACGAGGGCAGTACTTC,CASSAGTGDLLLRGQYF
once,TRBV10-3,TRBD2,TRBJ2-2,TGTGCCATCAGTGTGGGAGGGTACACCGGGGAGCTGTTTTTT,CAISVGGYTGELFF
.,TRBV15,TRBD1,TRBJ2-2,TGTGCCACCAACCCCCACCGGGACAGGGTTATCGGGGAGCTGTTTTTT,CATNPHRDRVIGELFF
.,TRBV28,TRBD1,TRBJ1-1,TGTGCCAGCAGTCCAGGACAGGGGGCTTGGACTGAAGCTTTCTTT,CASSPGQGAWTEAFF
.,TRBV14,TRBD1,TRBJ1-2,TGTGCCAGCAGCCGGACAGGAGATATATATAACTATGGCTACACCTTC,CASSRTGDIYNYGYTF
.,TRBV29-1,.,TRBJ2-7,TGCAGCGTTGCCGGGGGAGCCCACGAGCAGTACTTC,CSVAGGAHEQYF
.,TRBV4-1,.,TRBJ1-5,TGCGCCAGCAGCCAAGGTACAGGGAATCAGCCCCAGCATTTT,CASSQGTGNQPQHF
.,TRBV7-2,TRBD1,TRBJ1-5,TGTGCCAGCAGCTTACTCGGACAGGGCGATCAGCCCCAGCATTTT,CASSLLGQGDQPQHF
.,TRBV9,.,TRBJ2-6,TGTGCCAGCAGCGTAGAAGGGGCTGGGGCCAACGTCCTGACTTTC,CASSVEGAGANVLTF
.,TRBV11-2,TRBD1,TRBJ2-1,TGTGCCAGCAGCTTATTCGGGACAGGGGGTGAAAATGAGCAGTTCTTC,CASSLFGTGGENEQFF
once,TRBV7-2,TRBD1,TRBJ1-1,TGTGCCAGCAGCTTAGCGCTGGGACAGGGGGGTGAAGCTTTCTTT,CASSLALGQGGEAFF
.,TRBV28,.,TRBJ1-1,TGTGCCAGCAGTTTAGGGCAGTTGAACACTGAAGCTTTCTTT,CASSLGQLNTEAFF
once,TRBV7-6,.,TRBJ1-1,TGTGCCAGCAGCAACCGGGAGTCTCCGGGCACTGAAGCTTTCTTT,CASSNRESPGTEAFF
.,TRBV29-1,.,TRBJ1-4,TGCAGCGTTGAAGGGGGCTCTAATGAAAAACTGTTTTTT,CSVEGGSNEKLFF
.,TRBV2,.,TRBJ1-2,TGTGCCAGCAAACAGGGTGGAAACTATGGCTACACCTTC,CASKQGGNYGYTF
.,TRBV7-2,TRBD1,TRBJ1-2,TGTGCCAGCAGCTTAGCGACAGGGGTTTATGGCTACACCTTC,CASSLATGVYGYTF
.,TRBV27,TRBD2,TRBJ2-7,TGTGCCAGCAGTCCGGGACTAACCTTCTACGAGCAGTACTTC,CASSPGLTFYEQYF